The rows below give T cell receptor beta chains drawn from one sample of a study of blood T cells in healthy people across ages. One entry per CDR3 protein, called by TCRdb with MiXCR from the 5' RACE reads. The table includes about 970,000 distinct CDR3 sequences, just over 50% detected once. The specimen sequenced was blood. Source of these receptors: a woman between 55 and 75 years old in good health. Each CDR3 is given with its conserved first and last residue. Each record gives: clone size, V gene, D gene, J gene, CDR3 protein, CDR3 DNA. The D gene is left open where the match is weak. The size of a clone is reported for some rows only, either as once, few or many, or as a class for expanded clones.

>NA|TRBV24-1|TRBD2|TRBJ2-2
CATSDTLASGELFF
TGTGCCACCAGTGACACACTAGCGTCCGGGGAGCTGTTTTTT
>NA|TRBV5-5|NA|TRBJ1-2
CASSLGGGGGYTF
TGTGCCAGCAGCTTGGGGGGGGGAGGAGGCTACACCTTC
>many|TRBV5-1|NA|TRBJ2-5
CASSLLEPGETQYF
TGCGCCAGCAGCTTGCTGGAGCCCGGAGAGACCCAGTACTTC
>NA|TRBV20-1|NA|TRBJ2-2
CSARDYRLAPGELFF
TGCAGTGCTAGAGATTATCGGTTGGCCCCCGGGGAGCTGTTTTTT
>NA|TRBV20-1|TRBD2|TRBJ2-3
CSARASGRFADTQYF
TGCAGTGCTAGGGCTAGCGGGAGGTTCGCAGATACGCAGTATTTT
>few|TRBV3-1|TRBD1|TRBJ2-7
CASSRADRGSYEQYF
TGTGCCAGCAGCCGAGCGGACAGGGGTTCCTACGAGCAGTACTTC
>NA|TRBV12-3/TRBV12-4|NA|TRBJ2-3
CASRSRRYTQYF
TGTGCCAGCAGGTCCCGAAGGTATACGCAGTATTTT
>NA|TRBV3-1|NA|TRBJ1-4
CASSRQASNEKLFF
TGTGCCAGCAGCCGACAGGCGTCAAATGAAAAACTGTTTTTT
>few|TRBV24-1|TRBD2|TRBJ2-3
CATSELLAGKADTQYF
TGTGCCACCAGTGAGCTTCTAGCGGGAAAGGCAGATACGCAGTATTTT
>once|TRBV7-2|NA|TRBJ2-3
CASTPGLGGTDTQYF
TGTGCCAGCACCCCTGGGCTGGGCGGCACAGATACGCAGTATTTT
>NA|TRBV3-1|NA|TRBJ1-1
CASSQDGYAEAFF
TGTGCCAGCAGCCAAGATGGTTACGCTGAAGCTTTCTTT
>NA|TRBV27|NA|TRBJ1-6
CASSYHQVNSPLHF
TGTGCCAGCAGTTACCATCAGGTCAATTCACCCCTCCACTTT
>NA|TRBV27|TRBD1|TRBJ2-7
CASMFGTGSGEQYF
TGTGCCAGCATGTTCGGGACAGGGTCGGGGGAGCAGTACTTC
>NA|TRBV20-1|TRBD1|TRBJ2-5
CSASSPGTGTRETQYF
TGCAGTGCATCAAGTCCCGGGACAGGGACCAGAGAGACCCAGTACTTC
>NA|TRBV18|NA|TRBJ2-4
CASSRPSTTTSEQYF
TGTGCCAGCTCGCGCCCGTCCACCACGACATCAGAGCAGTACTTC
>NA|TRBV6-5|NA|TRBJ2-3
CASSYSSLAEAGDTQYF
TGTGCCAGCAGTTACTCGAGTCTGGCGGAGGCGGGAGATACGCAGTATTTT
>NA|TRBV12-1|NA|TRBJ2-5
CASSTRGQINRTQYF
TGTGCCAGCAGCACGCGGGGCCAGATTAATAGGACCCAGTACTTC
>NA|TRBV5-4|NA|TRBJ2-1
CASRGDAGPYNEQFF
TGTGCCAGCAGAGGGGACGCCGGACCCTACAATGAGCAGTTCTTC
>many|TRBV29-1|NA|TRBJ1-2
CSVETGNYGYTF
TGCAGCGTGGAAACAGGGAACTATGGCTACACCTTC
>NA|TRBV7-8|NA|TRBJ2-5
CASSRFRTEETQYF
TGTGCCAGCAGCCGCTTCCGGACAGAAGAGACCCAGTACTTC
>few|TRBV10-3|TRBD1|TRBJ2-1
CAISSTGTGTNEQFF
TGTGCCATCAGCTCGACCGGGACAGGAACCAATGAGCAGTTCTTC
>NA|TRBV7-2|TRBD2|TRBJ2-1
CASSPLLAGGGEQFF
TGTGCCAGCAGCCCACTGCTAGCGGGAGGCGGTGAGCAGTTCTTC
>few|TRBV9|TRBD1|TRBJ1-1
CASSMDREGYTEAFF
TGTGCCAGCAGCATGGACAGGGAAGGTTACACTGAAGCTTTCTTT
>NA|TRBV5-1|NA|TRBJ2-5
CASSPWAGAQETQYF
TGCGCCAGCAGCCCCTGGGCGGGGGCTCAAGAGACCCAGTACTTC
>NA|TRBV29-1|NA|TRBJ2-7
CSVNGETTYEQYF
TGCAGCGTTAATGGAGAGACTACCTACGAGCAGTACTTC
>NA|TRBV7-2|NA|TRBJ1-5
CASSHPGGAQPQHF
TGTGCCAGCAGCCACCCTGGGGGCGCTCAGCCCCAGCATTTT
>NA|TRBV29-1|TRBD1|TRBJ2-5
CSAYSPGQGAGEQYF
TGCAGCGCCTACAGCCCCGGACAGGGGGCGGGGGAGCAGTACTTC
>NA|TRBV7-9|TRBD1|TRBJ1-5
CASSSAPDREIHQPQHF
TGTGCCAGCAGCTCTGCGCCCGACAGGGAGATTCATCAGCCCCAGCATTTT
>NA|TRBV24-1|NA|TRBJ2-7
CATSDPSRSYEQYF
TGTGCCACCAGTGATCCGAGCAGGTCCTACGAGCAGTACTTC
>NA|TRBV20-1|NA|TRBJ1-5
CSASEGPGPQHF
TGCAGTGCTAGCGAGGGACCGGGGCCCCAGCATTTT
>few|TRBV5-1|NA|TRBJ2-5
CASSTGQGLETQYF
TGCGCCAGCAGCACTGGCCAGGGGCTAGAGACCCAGTACTTC
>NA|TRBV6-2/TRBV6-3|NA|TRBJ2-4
CASSPHPDQAKNIQYF
TGTGCCAGCAGTCCCCACCCAGACCAAGCCAAAAACATTCAGTACTTC
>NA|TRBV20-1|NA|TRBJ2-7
CSAKPGTGLYEQYF
TGCAGTGCGAAACCCGGGACCGGACTATACGAGCAGTACTTC
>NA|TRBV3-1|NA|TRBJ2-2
CASSHIRGLNTGELFF
TGTGCCAGCAGTCACATTCGGGGGCTTAACACCGGGGAGCTGTTTTTT
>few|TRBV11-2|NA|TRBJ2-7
CASSLSREFEQYF
TGTGCCAGCAGCCTTAGTAGGGAATTCGAGCAGTACTTC
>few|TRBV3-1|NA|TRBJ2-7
CASSPNANDEQYF
TGTGCCAGCAGCCCTAACGCGAATGACGAGCAGTACTTC
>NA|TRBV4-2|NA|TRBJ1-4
CVSSQEGTNEKLFF
TGTGTCAGCAGCCAAGAGGGGACTAATGAAAAACTGTTTTTT
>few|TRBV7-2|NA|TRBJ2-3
CASSKDLNTDTQYF
TGTGCCAGCAGCAAAGACTTGAACACAGATACGCAGTATTTT
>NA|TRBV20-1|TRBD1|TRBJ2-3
CSATLTGNTDTQYF
TGCAGTGCAACGTTGACAGGGAACACAGATACGCAGTATTTT
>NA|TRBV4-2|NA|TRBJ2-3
CASSQLGSRLGGGAQYF
TGTGCCAGCAGCCAACTGGGATCGCGTCTAGGTGGAGGGGCGCAGTATTTT
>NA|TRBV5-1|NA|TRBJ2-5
CASSLGMEETQYF
TGCGCCAGCAGCTTGGGGATGGAAGAGACCCAGTACTTC
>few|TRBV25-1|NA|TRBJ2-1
CASSRRGYNEQFF
TGTGCCAGCAGTCGCCGGGGATACAATGAGCAGTTCTTC
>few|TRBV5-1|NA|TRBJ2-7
CASSLGDGYSYEQYF
TGCGCCAGCAGCTTGGGGGACGGATACTCCTACGAGCAGTACTTC
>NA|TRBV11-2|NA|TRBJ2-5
CASSLEPRGQQETQYF
TGTGCCAGCAGCTTAGAACCCAGAGGGCAGCAAGAGACCCAGTACTTC
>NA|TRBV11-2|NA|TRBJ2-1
CASSLAGGGGSETQFF
TGTGCCAGCAGCTTAGCCGGTGGAGGGGGCTCAGAGACCCAGTTCTTC
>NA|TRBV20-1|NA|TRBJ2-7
CSAVFWGYEQYF
TGCAGTGCTGTCTTTTGGGGGTACGAGCAGTACTTC
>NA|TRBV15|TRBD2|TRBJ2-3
CATSPSGRTGTQYF
TGTGCCACCAGCCCTAGCGGGAGGACAGGTACGCAGTATTTT
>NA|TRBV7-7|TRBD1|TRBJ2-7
CASSLDRTGDQYF
TGTGCCAGCAGCTTAGATAGAACAGGGGACCAGTACTTC